A single TCR beta chain is shown here with its context. Antigen unknown. The data were obtained in a study of T cell responses to AZD1222 COVID-19 vaccine. Study conclusions and caveats: Unmutated regions of variants are reportedly targeted by nearly half of spike-specific TCRs. Donors, mostly white British, included more females; clonal diversity was possibly underestimated. A rise in Spike-specific TCR breadth and depth followed two AZD1222 doses.

Generated by immunoSEQ multiplex PCR, the TCRdb table keeps only in-frame clones and is missing some. The sample includes about 70,000 clones, 85% of them seen just once. The V gene's germline CDR1 is MGHRA and CDR2 YSYEKL. V was pared by 2 bases and J by 4 bases, with 18 bases between. The CDR3 sequence is 16 residues long. The source is an adult in good health. The chain joins TRBV4-1 to TRBJ2-7; D is unresolved. The sequenced sample was peripheral blood, obtained on day 0 of AZD1222 vaccination. The CDR3 DNA is TGCGCCAGCAGCCAACTAATGGGCCGTTTTTCTTACGAGCAGTACTTC. The encoded protein is CASSQLMGRFSYEQYF.